What follows are 18 T cell receptor beta chains derived from one specimen sequenced in a study of a mutant IDH1 vaccine in newly diagnosed glioma. Sample time point: week 5, during vaccination. Every single dose of the vaccine, 300 ug of mutant IDH1 20-mer peptide, came with topical imiquimod. Sequenced by immunoSEQ multiplex PCR; TCRdb stores in-frame clones only, minus some. The sample comprises over 25,000 clones, around 87% of which are singletons, and over 2.5% rests with the top ten. Their antigens are not known. Specimen: peripheral blood mononuclear cells (PBMCs), collected from a glioma patient whose treatment included an IDH1 peptide vaccine. Receptors were obtained from a middle-aged woman with glioma. Some clones in this sample may be carry-over from other donors' samples.

The CDR3 DNA follows: TGTGCCAGCAGTTGGACAGGGGGCAGTGGGGCCAACGTCCTGACTTTC. It specifies CASSWTGGSGANVLTF. The genes are TRBV27 and TRBJ2-6; TRBD1 matches 11 bases. Germline V gene data show CDR1 as MNHEY and CDR2 as SMNVEV (reference sequence). J gave up 3 bases and V 4 bases, and 2 bases lay outside the gene matches. The CDR3 length is 16 residues.

The chain has TRBV7-8 and TRBJ1-1, with D perhaps TRBD1 (6 bases). Germline CDR1 is SGHVS and CDR2 is FQNEAQ. The V gene lost 8 bases and the J gene lost 6 bases, with 16 bases spanning the gap. CDR3 length equals 13 residues. The DNA for the CDR3 is TGTGCCAGCGGGGACGGGGGGCCTCCTGAAGCTTTCTTT. Amino acids: CASGDGGPPEAFF.

The chain carries TRBV13 and TRBJ2-3; 7 bases line up with TRBD2. CDR3 length: 16 residues. Germline CDR1 and CDR2: PRHDT and FYEKMQ (reference sequence). V was pared by 5 bases and J by 3 bases, with 11 bases of the junction left unmatched. The CDR3 DNA reads TGTGCCAGCAGCCCTGCGGGCGGCGGGGGTACAGATACGCAGTATTTT. Amino acids: CASSPAGGGGTDTQYF.

This chain connects TRBV19 to TRBJ1-5; the D is unclear. Trimming cost V 7 bases and J 7 bases, with 17 bases left between them. CDR1 LNHDA and CDR2 SQIVND come from the germline V gene (reference sequence). This CDR3 has 14 amino acids. CDR3 in amino acids: CASTVADSGQPQHF. CDR3 nucleotides: TGTGCCAGTACTGTCGCGGATAGTGGGCAGCCCCAGCATTTT.

This chain links TRBV4-3 with TRBJ2-1, with 7 bases lining up with TRBD2. Trimming at V came to 0 bases and at J to 4 bases, leaving 6 bases not matched to a gene. The CDR3 loop spans 16 amino acids. CDR1 and CDR2 from the germline V gene are LGHNA and YSLEER. Here the CDR3 DNA reads TGCGCCAGCAGCCAAGAGGGCACGGGAGGATACAATGAGCAGTTCTTC. Translation: CASSQEGTGGYNEQFF.

This chain uses TRBV19 with TRBJ2-2; perhaps D is TRBD1 or TRBD2 (7 bases each). With 7 bases removed from V and 6 bases from J, the gap between germline ends came to 21 bases. Per the germline V gene, CDR1 is LNHDA and CDR2 is SQIVND (reference sequence). The CDR3 contains 16 residues. The CDR3 protein is CASTSKGRGGAGELFF. CDR3 DNA: TGTGCCAGTACCTCAAAGGGCAGGGGGGGGGCCGGGGAGCTGTTTTTT.

This chain uses TRBV6-5 with TRBJ1-6; TRBD1 aligns across 7 bases. The trim removed 5 bases at V and 10 bases at J, leaving 5 bases unmatched. Germline CDR1 and CDR2: MNHEY and SVGAGI. The CDR3 consists of 13 residues. The chain's CDR3 is CASSRQGDSPLHF. The CDR3 DNA sequence: TGTGCCAGCAGTCGACAGGGAGACTCACCCCTCCACTTT.

This chain connects TRBV5-6 to TRBJ2-1, with 11 positions matching TRBD2. CDR3 length: 18 residues. CDR1 and CDR2 (germline): SGHDT, YYEEEE. V shed 1 base, J shed 4 bases, and the junction held 10 bases outside the gene matches. CDR3 sequence (DNA): TGTGCCAGCAGCTTGATTGGGCCGGGACTAGCGGAATACAATGAGCAGTTCTTC. Translation: CASSLIGPGLAEYNEQFF.

J is TRBJ2-7 and V is TRBV18; D is unresolved. This CDR3 is built from 9 residues. Germline CDR1 is KGHSH and CDR2 is LQKENI. V lost 11 bases and J 6 bases, leaving 8 bases between the germline ends. The CDR3 bases are TGTGCCCGTCGGTTCGAGCAGTACTTC. Protein product: CARRFEQYF.

V usage is TRBV6-6 and J usage is TRBJ2-1, with a weak D call TRBD1 (5 bases). The CDR3 has 13 amino acids. The V end was cut by 2 bases, the J end by 6 bases, with 8 bases between. Germline CDR1 and CDR2: MNHNY and SVGAGI (reference sequence). CDR3 sequence reads: CASSYGATNEQFF. The CDR3, as DNA: TGTGCCAGCAGTTACGGGGCGACCAATGAGCAGTTCTTC.

The V gene is TRBV5-8, the J gene TRBJ2-2, with a tentative D call TRBD2 (5 bases). Germline V gene sequence: CDR1 SGHTS, CDR2 YDEGEE. V was pared by 3 bases and J by 7 bases, with 13 bases between. The CDR3 length is 14 residues. CDR3 loop: CASSYGLSSGELFF. The CDR3 DNA sequence: TGTGCCAGCAGCTACGGACTGTCCAGCGGGGAGCTGTTTTTT.

The chain joins TRBV29-1 to TRBJ2-3; the D gene is possibly TRBD1 (6 bases). The CDR3 totals 14 residues. V lost 7 bases to trimming and J lost 1 base, with 15 bases between them. Germline V gene lookup returns CDR1 SQVTM and CDR2 ANQGSEA. CDR3 bases: TGCAGCGCTGACCTCGAGGGGGGCACAGATACGCAGTATTTT. Translation: CSADLEGGTDTQYF.

V and J are TRBV12-5 and TRBJ2-3; D is tentatively TRBD1 or TRBD2 (5 bases each). This CDR3 comprises 14 residues. Germline CDR1 reads LGHNT; CDR2 reads FRNRAP. Trimming removed 4 bases from V and 5 bases from J, with 13 bases in between. The CDR3 here is CASGWGSGKDTQYF. The CDR3 nucleotides read TGTGCTAGTGGTTGGGGGTCCGGCAAAGATACGCAGTATTTT. The full variable domain, rest sourced from reference TRBV12-5 and TRBJ2-3, is DARVTQTPRHKVTEMGQEVTMRCQPILGHNTVFWYRQTMMQGLELLAYFRNRAPLDDSGMPKDRFSAEMPDATLATLKIQPSEPRDSAVYFCASGWGSGKDTQYFGPGTRLTVL.

The chain links TRBV9 to TRBJ2-1, with 11 positions matching TRBD2. The CDR3 consists of 14 residues. CDR1 and CDR2 (germline): SGDLS, YYNGEE. V dropped 3 bases and J dropped 5; count of bases not matched to a gene: 1. The CDR3 nucleotides read TGTGCCAGCAGCGCTAGCGGGGGGAACAATGAGCAGTTCTTC. It is translated as CASSASGGNNEQFF.

The chain uses TRBV5-4 and TRBJ1-5; 8 bases are a match to TRBD1. Germline V lookup: CDR1 SGHNT, CDR2 YYREEE (reference sequence). CDR3 length: 13 amino acids. The V gene end was trimmed by 5 bases and the J gene end by 9 bases; junction bases not matched to a gene: 7. The CDR3 sequence: CASRIGQGAPQHF. The CDR3 DNA reads TGTGCCAGCAGAATCGGACAGGGAGCGCCCCAGCATTTT. The full variable domain, in which reference TRBV5-4 and TRBJ1-5 provide the parts outside the CDR3, is ETGVTQSPTHLIKTRGQQVTLRCSSQSGHNTVSWYQQALGQGPQFIFQYYREEENGRGNFPPRFSGLQFPNYSSELNVNALELDDSALYLCASRIGQGAPQHFGDGTRLSIL.

This clone was seen only a few times. DNA for the CDR3: TGTGCCAGCAGCTTAGCCCAAGAGACCCAGTACTTC. This gives the protein CASSLAQETQYF. The rearrangement joins TRBV7-9 to TRBJ2-5; D is unclear. Germline V gene lookup returns CDR1 SEHNR and CDR2 FQNEAQ (reference sequence). The length of the CDR3 is 12 residues. V lost 0 bases to trimming and J lost 1 base, with 0 bases between them.

V usage is TRBV7-2 and J usage is TRBJ2-5; a weak D match, TRBD2 (6 bases). The CDR3 has 16 residues. The germline V and J ends were trimmed by 1 base and 4 bases, with 16 bases remaining between them. Germline V gives CDR1 SGHTA, CDR2 FQGNSA. The CDR3 DNA reads TGTGCCAGCAGCTTAGACGTTATAGGGAGGATAGAGACCCAGTACTTC. Its translation is CASSLDVIGRIETQYF.

The V call is TRBV11-2, the J call TRBJ2-3, with D perhaps matching TRBD1 or TRBD2 (5 bases each). Between the trimmed V and J ends, which lost 4 bases and 4 bases, there was a span of 9 bases. The CDR3 length is 13 residues. The germline V gene has CDR1 SGHAT and CDR2 FQNNGV. Here the CDR3 DNA reads TGTGCCAGCAGCTGGGACGGGTCAGATACGCAGTATTTT. Encoded protein: CASSWDGSDTQYF.